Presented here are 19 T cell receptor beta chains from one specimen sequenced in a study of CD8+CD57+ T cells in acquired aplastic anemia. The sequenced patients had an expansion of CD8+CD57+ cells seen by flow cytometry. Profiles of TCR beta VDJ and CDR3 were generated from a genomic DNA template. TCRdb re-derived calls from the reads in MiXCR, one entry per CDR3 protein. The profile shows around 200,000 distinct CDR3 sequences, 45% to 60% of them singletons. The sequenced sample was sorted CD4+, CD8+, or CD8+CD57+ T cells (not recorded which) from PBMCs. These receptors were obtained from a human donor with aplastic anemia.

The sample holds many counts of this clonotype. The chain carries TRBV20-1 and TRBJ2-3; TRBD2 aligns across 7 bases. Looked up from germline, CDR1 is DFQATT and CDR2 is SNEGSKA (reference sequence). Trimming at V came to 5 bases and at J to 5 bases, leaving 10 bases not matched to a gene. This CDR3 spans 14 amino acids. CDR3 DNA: TGCAGTGCTTATAACCGAGCGGGGCTAGATACGCAGTATTTT. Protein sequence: CSAYNRAGLDTQYF.

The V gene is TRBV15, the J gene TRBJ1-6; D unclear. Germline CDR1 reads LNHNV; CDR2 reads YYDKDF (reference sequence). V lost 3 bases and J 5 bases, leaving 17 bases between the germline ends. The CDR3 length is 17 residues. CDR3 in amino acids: CATSSLDPNGDNSPLHF. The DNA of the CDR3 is TGTGCCACCAGCAGCTTAGACCCGAATGGCGATAATTCACCCCTCCACTTT.

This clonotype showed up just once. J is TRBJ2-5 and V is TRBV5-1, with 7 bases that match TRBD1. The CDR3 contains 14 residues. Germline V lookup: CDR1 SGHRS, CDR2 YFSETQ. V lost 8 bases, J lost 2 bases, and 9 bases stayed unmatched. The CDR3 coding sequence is TGCGCCAGTCAGCCGACAGGGTTACAAGAGACCCAGTACTTC. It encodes CASQPTGLQETQYF.

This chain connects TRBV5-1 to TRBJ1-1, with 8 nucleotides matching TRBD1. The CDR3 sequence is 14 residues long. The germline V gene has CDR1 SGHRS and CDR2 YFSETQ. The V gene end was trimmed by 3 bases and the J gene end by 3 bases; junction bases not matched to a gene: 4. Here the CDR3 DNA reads TGCGCCAGCAGCTACGACAGGGGAGACACTGAAGCTTTCTTT. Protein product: CASSYDRGDTEAFF.

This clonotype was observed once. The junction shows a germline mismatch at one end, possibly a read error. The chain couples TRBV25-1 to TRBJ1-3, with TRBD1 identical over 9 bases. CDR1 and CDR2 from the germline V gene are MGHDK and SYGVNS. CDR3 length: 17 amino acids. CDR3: CASSPRGTGKLGNTTYF. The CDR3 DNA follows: TGTGCCAGCAGTCCCCGCGGGACAGGGAAGTTGGGAAACACCACATATTTT. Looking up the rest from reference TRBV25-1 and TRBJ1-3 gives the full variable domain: EADIYQTPRYLVIGTGKKITLECSQTMGHDKMYWYQQDPGMELHLIHYSYGVNSTEKGDLSSESTVSRIRTEHFPLTLESARPSHTSQYLCASSPRGTGKLGNTTYFGEGSWLTVV.

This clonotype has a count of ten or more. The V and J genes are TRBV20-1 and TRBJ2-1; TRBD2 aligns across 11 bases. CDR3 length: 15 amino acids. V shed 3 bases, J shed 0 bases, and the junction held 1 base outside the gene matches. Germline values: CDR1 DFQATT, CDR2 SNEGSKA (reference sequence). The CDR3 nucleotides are TGCAGTGCTAGTACTAGCGGGGGCTCCTACAATGAGCAGTTCTTC. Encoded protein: CSASTSGGSYNEQFF.

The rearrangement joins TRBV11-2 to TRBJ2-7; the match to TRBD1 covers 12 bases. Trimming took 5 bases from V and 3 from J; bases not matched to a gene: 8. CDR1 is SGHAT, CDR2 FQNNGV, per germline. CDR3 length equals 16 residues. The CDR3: CASSPGTGGSFYEQYF. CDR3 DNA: TGTGCCAGCAGCCCCGGGACAGGGGGCAGTTTCTACGAGCAGTACTTC.

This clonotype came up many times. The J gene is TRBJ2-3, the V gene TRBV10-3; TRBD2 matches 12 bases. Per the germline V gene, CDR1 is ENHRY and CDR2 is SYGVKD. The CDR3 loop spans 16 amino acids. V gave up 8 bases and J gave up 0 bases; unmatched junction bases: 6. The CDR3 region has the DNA TGTGCCATCGCTAGCGGGGGGGCGCGAAGCACAGATACGCAGTATTTT. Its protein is CAIASGGARSTDTQYF.

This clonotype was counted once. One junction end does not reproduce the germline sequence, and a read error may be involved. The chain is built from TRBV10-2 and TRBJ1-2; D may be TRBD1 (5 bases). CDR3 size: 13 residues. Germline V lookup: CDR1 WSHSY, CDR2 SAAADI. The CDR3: CASSESQGGGYTF. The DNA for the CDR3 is TGCGCCAGCAGCGAGTCGCAGGGCGGAGGCTACACCTTT.

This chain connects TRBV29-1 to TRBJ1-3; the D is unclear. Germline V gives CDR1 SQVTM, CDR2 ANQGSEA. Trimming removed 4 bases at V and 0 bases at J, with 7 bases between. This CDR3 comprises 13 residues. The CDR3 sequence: CSVGYSSGNTIYF. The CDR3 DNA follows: TGCAGCGTTGGGTATAGCTCTGGAAACACCATATATTTT.

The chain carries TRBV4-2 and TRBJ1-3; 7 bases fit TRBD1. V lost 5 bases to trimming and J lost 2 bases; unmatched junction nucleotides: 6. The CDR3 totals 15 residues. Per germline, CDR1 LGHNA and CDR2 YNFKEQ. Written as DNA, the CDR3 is TGTGCCAGCAGCACGGCAGGGGGGACTGGAAACACCATATATTTT. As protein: CASSTAGGTGNTIYF.

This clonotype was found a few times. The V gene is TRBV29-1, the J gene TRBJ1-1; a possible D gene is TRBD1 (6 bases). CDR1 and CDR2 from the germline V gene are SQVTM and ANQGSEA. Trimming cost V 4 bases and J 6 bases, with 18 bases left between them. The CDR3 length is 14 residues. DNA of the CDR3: TGCAGCGTTGGGCAGAACTCCAGGGGCGCTGAAGCTTTCTTT. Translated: CSVGQNSRGAEAFF.

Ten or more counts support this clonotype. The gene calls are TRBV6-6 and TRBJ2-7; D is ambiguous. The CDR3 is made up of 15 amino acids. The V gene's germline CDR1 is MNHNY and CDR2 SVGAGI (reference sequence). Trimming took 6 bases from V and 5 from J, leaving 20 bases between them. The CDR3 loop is CASRPPGRTGNEQYF. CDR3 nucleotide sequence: TGTGCCAGCAGACCACCCGGACGCACCGGCAACGAGCAGTACTTC.

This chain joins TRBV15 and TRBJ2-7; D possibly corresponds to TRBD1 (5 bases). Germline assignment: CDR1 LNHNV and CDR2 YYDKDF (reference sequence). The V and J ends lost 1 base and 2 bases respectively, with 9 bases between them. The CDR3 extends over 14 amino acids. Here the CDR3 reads CATSRGQNAYEQYF. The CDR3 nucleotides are TGTGCCACCAGCAGAGGACAGAATGCCTACGAGCAGTACTTC.

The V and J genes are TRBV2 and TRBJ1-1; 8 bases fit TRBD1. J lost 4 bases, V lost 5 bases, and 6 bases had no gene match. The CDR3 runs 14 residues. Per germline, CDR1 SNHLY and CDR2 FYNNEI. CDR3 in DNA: TGTGCCAGCAGTTTACAGGGGGGTGCCACTGAAGCTTTCTTT. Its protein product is CASSLQGGATEAFF.

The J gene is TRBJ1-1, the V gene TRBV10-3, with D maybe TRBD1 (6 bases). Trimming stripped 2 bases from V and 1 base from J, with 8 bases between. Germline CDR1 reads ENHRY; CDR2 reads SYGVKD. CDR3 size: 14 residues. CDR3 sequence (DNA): TGTGCCATCAGTGAGGACAGGACGAACACTGAAGCTTTCTTT. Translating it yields CAISEDRTNTEAFF.

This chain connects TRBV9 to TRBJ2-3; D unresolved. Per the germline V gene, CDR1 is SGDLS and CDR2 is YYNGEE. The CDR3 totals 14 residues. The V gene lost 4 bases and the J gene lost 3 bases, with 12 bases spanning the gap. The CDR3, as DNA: TGTGCCAGCAGCACCCTATCGCTTACAGATACGCAGTATTTT. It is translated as CASSTLSLTDTQYF.

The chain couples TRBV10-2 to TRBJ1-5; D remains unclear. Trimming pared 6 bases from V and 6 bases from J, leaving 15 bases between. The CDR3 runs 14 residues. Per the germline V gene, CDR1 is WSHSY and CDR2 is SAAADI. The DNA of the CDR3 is TGCGCCAGCAGGGGCTTGTCTATGAGTCAGCCCCAGCATTTT. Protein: CASRGLSMSQPQHF.

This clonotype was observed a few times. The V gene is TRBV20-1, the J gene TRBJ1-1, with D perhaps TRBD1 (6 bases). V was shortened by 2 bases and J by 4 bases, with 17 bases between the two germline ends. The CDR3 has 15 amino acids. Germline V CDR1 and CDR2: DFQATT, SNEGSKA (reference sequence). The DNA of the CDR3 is TGCAGTGCTAGACCTTTAGGGACAAGTCGCACTGAAGCTTTCTTT. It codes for CSARPLGTSRTEAFF.